This entry lists 19 T cell receptor beta chains sequenced from one sample in a study of shared clonotypes between healthy human individuals. Measured with immunoSEQ multiplex PCR; TCRdb has only the in-frame clones, and not every one. The table shows 90,000 to 100,000 clones, with more than 45% occurring only once. Sample: PBMCs. The receptor set was obtained from a middle-aged woman in good health. Some clones in this sample may be carry-over from other donors' samples.

The rearrangement links TRBV9 to TRBJ1-6; 8 bases map to TRBD1. The junction had 8 bases not matched to a gene; V was cut back by 3 bases and J by 6 bases. CDR3 length equals 16 residues. Germline CDR1 reads SGDLS; CDR2 reads YYNGEE. In DNA, the CDR3 is TGTGCCAGCAGCGCAGGGGGCGGGTTTCGTAATTCACCCCTCCACTTT. As protein: CASSAGGGFRNSPLHF.

The chain links TRBV30 to TRBJ2-3; D is possibly TRBD1 or TRBD2 (7 bases each). This CDR3 region has 17 residues. V shed 2 bases and J shed 2 bases, with 20 bases lying between them. The V gene's germline CDR1 is GTSNPN and CDR2 SVGIG (reference sequence). CDR3 sequence: CAWSKGATSVPTDTQYF. As DNA, the CDR3 is TGTGCCTGGAGTAAGGGGGCCACTAGCGTACCCACAGATACGCAGTATTTT.

In regard to this clone: A much bigger clone sits one base away, suggesting this may be a read error. Different DNA sequences within this sample yield the same CDR3. V usage is TRBV19 and J usage is TRBJ2-1; 9 bases fit TRBD2. CDR3 length: 15 residues. Trimming removed 3 bases from V and 9 bases from J; junction bases left unmatched: 9. CDR1 is LNHDA and CDR2 is SQIVND in the germline V gene (reference sequence). CDR3 in amino acids: CASSIRAGGNLEQFF. The CDR3 DNA reads TGTGCCAGTAGTATCCGTGCGGGGGGGAACCTTGAGCAGTTCTTC.

This clone occurred once. The genes are TRBV28 and TRBJ2-4; 7 nucleotides agree with TRBD1. The J segment lost 8 bases and the V segment lost 5 bases, leaving 12 bases of the junction unmatched. The CDR3 spans 15 residues. Germline values: CDR1 MDHEN, CDR2 SYDVKM. In nucleotides, the CDR3 is TGTGCCAGCAGTATAACAGGGGCCAAGTCGTACATTCAGTACTTC. It specifies CASSITGAKSYIQYF.

J is TRBJ2-1 and V is TRBV19; D may be TRBD1 or TRBD2 (5 bases each). With 3 bases removed from V and 0 bases from J, the gap between germline ends came to 9 bases. Germline V CDR1 and CDR2: LNHDA, SQIVND (reference sequence). This CDR3 has 15 residues. CDR3 nucleotide sequence: TGTGCCAGTAGTATTGCCGGGACCTCCTACAATGAGCAGTTCTTC. Its protein product is CASSIAGTSYNEQFF.

The chain recombines TRBV5-1 with TRBJ1-2; D is perhaps TRBD1 (6 bases). Trimming took 6 bases from V and 0 from J, leaving 15 bases between them. The CDR3 runs 15 residues. Germline loops: CDR1 SGHRS, CDR2 YFSETQ. CDR3 nucleotides: TGCGCCAGCACCCAAGGCACAGGGACTAACTATGGCTACACCTTC. As protein: CASTQGTGTNYGYTF.

In this sample, this clone turned up many times. CDR3 nucleotide sequence: TGTGCCAGCGCTAAGGGGGGGGAACCTTGGGAGCAGTACTTC. This codes for CASAKGGEPWEQYF. This sequence joins TRBV6-5 and TRBJ2-7; D is perhaps TRBD2 (7 bases). Germline V CDR1 and CDR2: MNHEY, SVGAGI. The CDR3 runs to 14 residues. Trimming cost V 8 bases and J 7 bases, with 21 bases left between them.

This clone appeared many times. The same CDR3 arises from other DNA sequences in this sample as well. The genes are TRBV13 and TRBJ2-5; 10 nucleotides align to TRBD2. V gave up 3 bases and J gave up 2 bases; unmatched junction bases: 3. This CDR3 has 15 residues. CDR1 PRHDT and CDR2 FYEKMQ come from the germline V gene (reference sequence). CDR3 coding DNA: TGTGCCAGCAGCTTGCGACTAGCGGGTCAAGAGACCCAGTACTTC. Its translation: CASSLRLAGQETQYF.

There are a few counts of this clone. The rearrangement links TRBV14 to TRBJ2-2; unclear D gene. Germline assignment: CDR1 SGHDN and CDR2 FVKESK. The length of the CDR3 is 13 residues. V shed 4 bases and J shed 6 bases, with 9 bases lying between them. The CDR3 spells CASSPVGSGELFF. The CDR3 region has the DNA TGTGCCAGCAGCCCCGTAGGTTCCGGGGAGCTGTTTTTT. Combining the CDR3 with reference TRBV14 and TRBJ2-2 gives the whole variable domain EAGVTQFPSHSVIEKGQTVTLRCDPISGHDNLYWYRRVMGKEIKFLLHFVKESKQDESGMPNNRFLAERTGGTYSTLKVQPAELEDSGVYFCASSPVGSGELFFGEGSRLTVL.

The chain is built from TRBV30 and TRBJ1-1; D is uncertain. Germline V lookup: CDR1 GTSNPN, CDR2 SVGIG (reference sequence). The CDR3 runs 15 residues. The V end lost 4 bases, the J end lost 2 bases, and 17 bases lay between the germline ends. CDR3 bases: TGTGCCTGGACCCGGGGAGGACTGTTTAACACTGAAGCTTTCTTT. Its protein product is CAWTRGGLFNTEAFF.

CDR3 sequence (DNA): TGTGCCAGCAGCTTGAATGGAGTGGCCCAGCATTTT. Translating it yields CASSLNGVAQHF. The chain employs TRBV7-9 and TRBJ1-5; D not certain. This CDR3 spans 12 amino acids. Germline V gene lookup returns CDR1 SEHNR and CDR2 FQNEAQ (reference sequence). V lost 3 bases, J lost 11 bases, and 11 bases lay in between.

This clone was seen more than once but under ten times. The V call is TRBV10-3, the J call TRBJ2-3; 7 nucleotides line up with TRBD1. This CDR3 is built from 14 residues. V trimming: 6 bases; J trimming: 8 bases; junction bases outside the gene matches: 11. Germline loops: CDR1 ENHRY, CDR2 SYGVKD. CDR3 sequence reads: CAIREGGSQGTQYF. The CDR3 nucleotides are TGTGCCATCAGGGAAGGGGGCTCACAAGGTACGCAGTATTTT.

This clone has a handful of counts. This chain joins TRBV29-1 and TRBJ1-1; D ambiguous. V was trimmed by 2 bases and J by 4 bases, leaving 17 bases between them. Germline assignment: CDR1 SQVTM and CDR2 ANQGSEA. This CDR3 is 15 amino acids long. The CDR3 protein is CSVENPGISGTEAFF. DNA for the CDR3: TGCAGCGTTGAAAACCCCGGGATATCGGGCACTGAAGCTTTCTTT.

The V and J genes are TRBV18 and TRBJ1-1; no reliable D call. This CDR3 is 14 amino acids long. Germline lookup yields CDR1 KGHSH and CDR2 LQKENI. Trimming took off 4 bases at V and 6 bases at J, with 15 bases between the two ends. The CDR3 nucleotides are TGTGCCAGCTCACGCGGGCGACGGGGTTCTGAAGCTTTCTTT. Protein: CASSRGRRGSEAFF. The variable domain in full, completed from reference TRBV18 and TRBJ1-1, reads NAGVMQNPRHLVRRRGQEARLRCSPMKGHSHVYWYRQLPEEGLKFMVYLQKENIIDESGMPKERFSAEFPKEGPSILRIQQVVRGDSAAYFCASSRGRRGSEAFFGQGTRLTVV.

This chain uses TRBV5-4 with TRBJ2-1, with D possibly matching TRBD1 (8 bases). Germline loops: CDR1 SGHNT, CDR2 YYREEE (reference sequence). Trimming removed 4 bases from V and 7 bases from J, with 18 bases in between. CDR3 length: 15 amino acids. CDR3 coding DNA: TGTGCCAGCAGCACGGGGGGAACAGGGGGGAATGAGCAGTTCTTC. This translates into CASSTGGTGGNEQFF.

A few counts support this clone. CDR3 sequence reads: CSVVIGLDQPQHF. The DNA for the CDR3 is TGCAGCGTTGTTATAGGGCTTGATCAGCCCCAGCATTTT. The chain links TRBV29-1 to TRBJ1-5; D remains unclear. CDR1 and CDR2 from the germline V gene are SQVTM and ANQGSEA. V was clipped by 4 bases and J by 5 bases, with 12 bases between them. There are 13 residues in the CDR3.

The chain joins TRBV6-1 to TRBJ1-5; D is ambiguous. Trimming took off 5 bases at V and 6 bases at J, with 11 bases between the two ends. The CDR3 contains 13 residues. Germline CDR1 reads MNHNS; CDR2 reads SASEGT. CDR3 coding DNA: TGTGCCAGCAGTACAGAAGAGAGTCAGCCCCAGCATTTT. Its translation is CASSTEESQPQHF.

To note about this clone: The junction and the germline gene differ at one end; a read error may be behind it. The genes are TRBV5-4 and TRBJ2-5, with a tentative D call TRBD2 (6 bases). Judging by the DNA end, TRBJ2-7 fits better; the J call may be wrong. The germline gives CDR1 SGHNT, CDR2 YYREEE (reference sequence). This CDR3 comprises 16 residues. The CDR3 bases are TGCGCCAGCAGCCAGGGATTATCGGGACTCCGGGCCGAGCAGTACTTC. Residues: CASSQGLSGLRAEQYF.

This clone qualifies as medium-sized. V and J are TRBV4-1 and TRBJ2-1; 10 nucleotides match TRBD2. The CDR3 sequence is 14 residues long. Germline V gene sequence: CDR1 MGHRA, CDR2 YSYEKL. Germline trimming cut 4 bases from V and 7 bases from J; bases unmatched to any gene: 4. The CDR3 nucleotides read TGCGCCAGCAGCCGTACTAGCGGGATTAATGAGCAGTTCTTC. This sequence encodes CASSRTSGINEQFF.